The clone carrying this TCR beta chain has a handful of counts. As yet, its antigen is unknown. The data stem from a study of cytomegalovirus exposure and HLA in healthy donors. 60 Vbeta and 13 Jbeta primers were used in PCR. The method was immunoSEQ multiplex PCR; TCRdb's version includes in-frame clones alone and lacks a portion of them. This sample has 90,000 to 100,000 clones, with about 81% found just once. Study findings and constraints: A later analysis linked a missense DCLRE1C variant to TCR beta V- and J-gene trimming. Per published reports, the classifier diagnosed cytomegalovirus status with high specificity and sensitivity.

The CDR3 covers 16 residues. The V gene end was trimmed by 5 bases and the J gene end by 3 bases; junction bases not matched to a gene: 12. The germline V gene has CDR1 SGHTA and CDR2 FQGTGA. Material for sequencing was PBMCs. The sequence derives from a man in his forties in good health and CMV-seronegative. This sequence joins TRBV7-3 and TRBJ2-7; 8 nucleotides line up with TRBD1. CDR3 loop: CASSPTGGESLYEQYF. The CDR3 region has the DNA TGTGCCAGCAGCCCCACAGGGGGTGAGAGCCTCTACGAGCAGTACTTC.